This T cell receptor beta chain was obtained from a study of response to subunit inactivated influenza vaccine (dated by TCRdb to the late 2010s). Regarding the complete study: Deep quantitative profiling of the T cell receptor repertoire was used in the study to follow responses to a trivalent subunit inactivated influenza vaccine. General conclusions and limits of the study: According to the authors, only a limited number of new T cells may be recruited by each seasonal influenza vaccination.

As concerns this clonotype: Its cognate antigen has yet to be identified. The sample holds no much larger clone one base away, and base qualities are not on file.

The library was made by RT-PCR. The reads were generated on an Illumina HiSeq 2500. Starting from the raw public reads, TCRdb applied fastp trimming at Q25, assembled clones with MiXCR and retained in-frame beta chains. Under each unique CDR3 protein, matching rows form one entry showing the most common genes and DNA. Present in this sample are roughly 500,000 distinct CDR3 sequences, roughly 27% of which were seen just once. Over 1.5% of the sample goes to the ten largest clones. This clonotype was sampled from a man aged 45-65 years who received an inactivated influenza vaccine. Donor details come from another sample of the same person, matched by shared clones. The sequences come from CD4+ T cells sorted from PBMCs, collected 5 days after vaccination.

Here is the DNA: TGTGCCACGGCGGGTAGCGGGCGGGCTACGCAGTATTTT. This is translated as CATAGSGRATQYF. The receptor chain draws on TRBV28 and TRBJ2-3; 7 junctional bases match TRBD2. The V end gives up 10 bases and the J end 8 bases, leaving 12 bases in the junction not matched to a gene. Including the terminal cysteine and phenylalanine, the CDR3 comprises 13 residues. Left in the record is the CDR3 DNA by itself, 39 bases read in frame from the first base. The germline V gene gives CDR1 as MDHEN and CDR2 as SYDVKM.